The 24 T cell receptor beta chains listed next were all sequenced from one sample in a study of shared clonotypes between healthy human individuals. The data were produced by immunoSEQ multiplex PCR, yet TCRdb's version contains in-frame clones alone and is incomplete. The sample lists roughly 2.5 million clones; about 92% were seen once. Sequencing used naive CD4+ T cells sorted from blood. The subset is: CD45RA+ positively selected. The receptors shown here come from a man aged 18 to 29 in good health.

The J gene is TRBJ2-1, the V gene TRBV11-2; 7 bases line up with TRBD1. The V and J ends lost 4 bases and 9 bases, in that order; junction bases with no gene match: 6. The CDR3 is 13 amino acids. Germline V lookup: CDR1 SGHAT, CDR2 FQNNGV. CDR3 residues: CASSYGTVGEQFF. The CDR3 DNA reads as TGTGCCAGCAGCTACGGGACAGTCGGTGAGCAGTTCTTC.

The rearrangement links TRBV30 to TRBJ1-1, with 8 positions matching TRBD1. V gave up 7 bases and J gave up 5 bases; unmatched junction bases: 9. CDR1 GTSNPN and CDR2 SVGIG come from the germline V gene (reference sequence). The CDR3 has 13 amino acids. CDR3 amino acids: CAFSQGARTEAFF. CDR3 DNA sequence: TGTGCCTTCTCGCAGGGGGCGAGGACTGAAGCTTTCTTT.

This clone was seen just once. At the DNA level, this CDR3 is encoded by other sequences in the same sample as well. This sequence joins TRBV5-1 and TRBJ2-3; D is uncertain. Germline V gives CDR1 SGHRS, CDR2 YFSETQ. The CDR3 spans 12 residues. V dropped 4 bases and J dropped 6 bases, with 9 bases sitting between them. CDR3 in amino acids: CASSLEGDTQYF. The CDR3 nucleotides read TGCGCCAGCAGCCTGGAAGGGGATACGCAGTATTTT.

This chain uses TRBV25-1 with TRBJ1-4; 8 nucleotides agree with TRBD1. Germline V gives CDR1 MGHDK, CDR2 SYGVNS. CDR3 length equals 17 residues. V was clipped by 3 bases and J by 7 bases; unmatched bases: 13. DNA of the CDR3: TGTGCCAGCAGTGATCCCCCCCAGGCAGGGGGCCTTGAAAAACTGTTTTTT. Translation gives CASSDPPQAGGLEKLFF. Drawing the rest from reference TRBV25-1 and TRBJ1-4, the complete variable domain is EADIYQTPRYLVIGTGKKITLECSQTMGHDKMYWYQQDPGMELHLIHYSYGVNSTEKGDLSSESTVSRIRTEHFPLTLESARPSHTSQYLCASSDPPQAGGLEKLFFGSGTQLSVL.

V and J are TRBV14 and TRBJ2-1, with 8 bases identical to TRBD2. V shed 0 bases, J shed 7 bases, and the junction held 11 bases outside the gene matches. Germline V lookup: CDR1 SGHDN, CDR2 FVKESK. The CDR3 covers 17 residues. CDR3: CASSQDGASGLRNEQFF. The CDR3 DNA is TGTGCCAGCAGCCAAGATGGGGCTAGCGGGCTTAGGAATGAGCAGTTCTTC.

The genes are TRBV6-5 and TRBJ1-1; 9 nucleotides agree with TRBD1. The V and J ends lost 3 bases and 0 bases, in that order; junction bases with no gene match: 5. The CDR3 loop spans 16 amino acids. Per the germline V gene, CDR1 is MNHEY and CDR2 is SVGAGI. CDR3 in amino acids: CASSYGQGRMNTEAFF. CDR3 DNA sequence: TGTGCCAGCAGTTATGGACAGGGGAGGATGAACACTGAAGCTTTCTTT.

This clone appeared a few times. CDR3 loop: CASSWTGGIEKLFF. In DNA, the CDR3 is TGTGCCAGCAGCTGGACAGGGGGCATTGAAAAACTGTTTTTT. The chain is built from TRBV7-9 and TRBJ1-4; TRBD1 agrees at 11 bases. V lost 4 bases, J lost 7 bases, and 2 bases stayed unmatched. From germline, CDR1 is SEHNR and CDR2 FQNEAQ (reference sequence). This CDR3 is 14 amino acids long.

This sequence joins TRBV30 and TRBJ1-6; D possibly corresponds to TRBD1 (5 bases). The V end was cut by 4 bases, the J end by 9 bases, with 22 bases between. Germline V gene data show CDR1 as GTSNPN and CDR2 as SVGIG (reference sequence). There are 16 residues in the CDR3. CDR3 amino acids: CAWNTQGPGIPSPLHF. CDR3 DNA sequence: TGTGCCTGGAACACCCAGGGACCTGGGATCCCTTCACCCCTCCACTTT.

This chain uses TRBV7-9 with TRBJ1-5, with D possibly being TRBD1 (5 bases). The V end lost 2 bases, the J end lost 2 bases, and 13 bases lay between the germline ends. Per germline, CDR1 SEHNR and CDR2 FQNEAQ (reference sequence). This CDR3 has 16 residues. The CDR3 DNA reads TGTGCCAGCAGCTTATCCGGGACCGACCGCAATCAGCCCCAGCATTTT. As protein: CASSLSGTDRNQPQHF. The full variable domain, rest sourced from reference TRBV7-9 and TRBJ1-5, is DTGVSQNPRHKITKRGQNVTFRCDPISEHNRLYWYRQTLGQGPEFLTYFQNEAQLEKSRLLSDRFSAERPKGSFSTLEIQRTEQGDSAMYLCASSLSGTDRNQPQHFGDGTRLSIL.

DNA of the CDR3: TGCGCCAGCCGGACAGGGCTAGCGGGATCCACAGATACGCAGTATTTT. Amino acids: CASRTGLAGSTDTQYF. The V call is TRBV4-1, the J call TRBJ2-3; tentative D call: TRBD2 (9 bases). V dropped 8 bases and J dropped 2 bases, with 20 bases sitting between them. The CDR3 consists of 16 residues. In germline, CDR1 is MGHRA, CDR2 YSYEKL.

This clone was detected only once. The V gene is TRBV5-1, the J gene TRBJ2-3, with D possibly called TRBD1 or TRBD2 (6 bases each). V was trimmed by 5 bases and J by 2 bases, leaving 24 bases between them. Per the germline V gene, CDR1 is SGHRS and CDR2 is YFSETQ. The CDR3 contains 18 residues. The CDR3 DNA sequence: TGCGCCAGCAGACCTCAGACTAGACAGGAAATATTCACAGATACGCAGTATTTT. As protein: CASRPQTRQEIFTDTQYF.

The J gene is TRBJ1-2, the V gene TRBV10-3; D uncertain. Germline loops: CDR1 ENHRY, CDR2 SYGVKD. With 8 bases removed from V and 8 bases from J, the gap between germline ends came to 18 bases. CDR3 size: 13 residues. The CDR3: CAIAESGDSGYTF. CDR3 DNA: TGTGCCATCGCCGAGTCTGGGGATAGCGGCTACACCTTC.

The gene calls are TRBV7-9 and TRBJ1-2; no reliable D call. Trimming took off 1 base at V and 8 bases at J, with 11 bases between the two ends. The CDR3 has 13 amino acids. The V gene's germline CDR1 is SEHNR and CDR2 FQNEAQ (reference sequence). The CDR3 spells CASSLGHAGGYTF. Written as DNA, the CDR3 is TGTGCCAGCAGCTTAGGGCACGCGGGGGGCTACACCTTC.

J is TRBJ2-7 and V is TRBV11-2; 8 bases agree with TRBD1. This CDR3 has 15 residues. CDR1 is SGHAT and CDR2 is FQNNGV in the germline V gene. V lost 3 bases, J lost 2 bases, and 6 bases stayed unmatched. The CDR3 here is CASSFRDRYTYEQYF. CDR3 bases: TGTGCCAGCAGCTTCCGGGACAGGTACACCTACGAGCAGTACTTC.

The chain combines TRBV7-2 with TRBJ2-7; 7 positions match TRBD1. Losses at the gene ends were 1 base for V and 3 bases for J; bases not matched to a gene: 6. The CDR3 extends over 15 amino acids. Germline V lookup: CDR1 SGHTA, CDR2 FQGNSA. Here the CDR3 reads CASSLGDSSIYEQYF. As DNA, the CDR3 is TGTGCCAGCAGCTTAGGGGACAGTTCTATCTACGAGCAGTACTTC.

The V call is TRBV20-1, the J call TRBJ2-3, with a weak D call TRBD2 (5 bases). The germline V gene encodes CDR1 DFQATT and CDR2 SNEGSKA (reference sequence). V was clipped by 6 bases and J by 2 bases, with 6 bases between them. This CDR3 is built from 11 residues. The CDR3 loop is CSAGVTDTQYF. DNA of the CDR3: TGCAGTGCGGGAGTCACAGATACGCAGTATTTT.

The genes are TRBV7-6 and TRBJ2-7; D perhaps matches TRBD2 (6 bases). V lost 4 bases to trimming and J lost 5 bases, with 15 bases between them. The CDR3 length is 14 residues. Germline V gene sequence: CDR1 SGHVS, CDR2 FNYEAQ. CDR3: CASSSNLGGDEQYF. The DNA of the CDR3 is TGTGCCAGCAGCTCGAACCTGGGCGGGGACGAGCAGTACTTC.

CDR3 sequence reads: CASSQPGTANNSPLHF. The CDR3 nucleotides are TGCGCCAGCAGCCAACCCGGGACAGCGAATAATTCACCCCTCCACTTT. The chain recombines TRBV4-1 with TRBJ1-6, with TRBD1 identical over 7 bases. This CDR3 is built from 16 residues. CDR1 and CDR2 (germline): MGHRA, YSYEKL. V was clipped by 2 bases and J by 5 bases; unmatched bases: 6.

For this clone: The sample contains more than one DNA sequence encoding this CDR3. The chain has TRBV10-1 and TRBJ1-1, with 7 bases fitting TRBD1. Germline V lookup: CDR1 WNHNN, CDR2 SYGVQD (reference sequence). J gave up 0 bases and V 6 bases, and 4 bases lay outside the gene matches. CDR3 size: 14 residues. The CDR3 loop reads CASSRDSMNTEAFF. CDR3 sequence (DNA): TGCGCCAGCAGCAGGGACAGTATGAACACTGAAGCTTTCTTT.

V and J are TRBV6-5 and TRBJ1-4; D gene uncertain. V was pared by 4 bases and J by 7 bases, with 16 bases between. Looked up from germline, CDR1 is MNHEY and CDR2 is SVGAGI. This CDR3 is 15 amino acids long. The CDR3 nucleotides read TGTGCCAGCAGTTCCTTAGACATCGGTGGTGAAAAACTGTTTTTT. This codes for CASSSLDIGGEKLFF.

This chain connects TRBV19 to TRBJ2-3; the match to TRBD1 covers 9 bases. Germline CDR1 reads LNHDA; CDR2 reads SQIVND (reference sequence). The ends lost 9 bases at V and 3 bases at J; junction bases unmatched: 7. The CDR3 extends over 14 amino acids. The CDR3 nucleotides read TGTGCCAGCGAGAGACAGGGGGTGACAGATACGCAGTATTTT. Translation gives CASERQGVTDTQYF. Using reference TRBV19 and TRBJ2-3 for the parts outside the CDR3, the full variable domain is DGGITQSPKYLFRKEGQNVTLSCEQNLNHDAMYWYRQDPGQGLRLIYYSQIVNDFQKGDIAEGYSVSREKKESFPLTVTSAQKNPTAFYLCASERQGVTDTQYFGPGTRLTVL.

This clone was seen a few times. The CDR3 region has the DNA TGTGCCAGCGAAGGGAGGTGGGAGAACACTGAAGCTTTCTTT. Protein: CASEGRWENTEAFF. The J gene is TRBJ1-1, the V gene TRBV19, with no clear D. The germline CDR1 and CDR2 sequences are LNHDA and SQIVND (reference sequence). The V end was cut by 9 bases, the J end by 1 base, with 15 bases between. The CDR3 has 14 residues.

The chain employs TRBV2 and TRBJ2-5; D gene uncertain. The CDR3 extends over 14 amino acids. Germline CDR1 reads SNHLY; CDR2 reads FYNNEI. V shed 9 bases and J shed 4 bases, with 18 bases lying between them. The CDR3: CARNRAPSGETQYF. As DNA, the CDR3 is TGTGCCAGAAACAGAGCCCCGTCTGGAGAGACCCAGTACTTC.

About this clone itself: This CDR3 is also generated by other DNA sequences in the sample. The chain combines TRBV20-1 with TRBJ2-1; D call uncertain. The ends were cut back, 4 bases at V and 4 bases at J, with 2 bases in the middle. The V gene's germline CDR1 is DFQATT and CDR2 SNEGSKA (reference sequence). The CDR3 length is 10 residues. This CDR3 is CSAIYNEQFF. The CDR3 DNA reads TGCAGTGCTATATACAATGAGCAGTTCTTC.